This T cell receptor beta chain was observed in a study of T cells expressing NK-cell markers. Points from the study as a whole: Dominant NKG2C+ clonotypes in a handful of donors made up about 1.0-7.0% of CD8+ T cells.

For this clonotype: The antigen is unknown.

The CDR3 covers 12 residues. CDR1 and CDR2 (germline): GTSNPN, SVGIG (reference sequence). No DNA is given; TCRdb re-called the 5' RACE reads and lists each CDR3 protein once. The listing contains fewer than 300,000 distinct CDR3 sequences. The source is a woman aged 18 to 75 in good health. V is TRBV30 and J is TRBJ1-2; lacking DNA, the TRBD1 call made by TCRdb goes unchecked. The sample taken for sequencing was blood T cells: a sorted CD56 or NKG2C T cell subset, CD4+ or CD8+ T cells, or bulk PBMC T cells (not recorded which). CDR3: CAWSPGQGGYTF.